The source of this T cell receptor beta chain is a study of cytomegalovirus exposure and HLA in healthy donors. Study outcomes and limitations: The later analysis indicated that the majority of CMV-associated TCR beta chains appeared HLA-restricted. In vitro testing confirmed a few CMV-associated chains as specific for CMV antigens.

The primer mix had 60 Vbeta and 13 Jbeta primers. The data were produced by immunoSEQ multiplex PCR, yet TCRdb's version contains in-frame clones alone and is incomplete. The sample lists some 150,000 clones; approximately 75% were seen once. Germline lookup yields CDR1 SGHNT and CDR2 YYREEE (reference sequence). This CDR3 has 14 amino acids. V dropped 4 bases and J dropped 3; count of bases not matched to a gene: 3. About this clone: Its specificity is unknown.

Sequenced: PBMCs. The source of this sequence is a man aged 30-40 years in good health and CMV-seropositive. The rearrangement uses TRBV5-4 and TRBJ2-7; 11 nucleotides align to TRBD1. CDR3 coding DNA: TGTGCCAGCAGCCGGACAGGGGGCAGCTACGAGCAGTACTTC. This sequence encodes CASSRTGGSYEQYF.